Below are 2 T cell receptor beta chains sequenced from a single sample in a study of blood T cell repertoires in COVID-19. Sequenced by immunoSEQ multiplex PCR; TCRdb stores in-frame clones only, minus some. The sample includes more than 15,000 clones, around 84% seen only once; the top ten take roughly a sixth. Sequencing was done on a sample of peripheral blood. The receptor set was obtained from a human donor with active COVID-19. The donor label of this sample is uncertain.

The V call is TRBV5-1, the J call TRBJ1-5; D is undetermined. Per the germline V gene, CDR1 is SGHRS and CDR2 is YFSETQ. The CDR3 is 15 residues long. V gave up 0 bases and J gave up 2 bases, with 9 bases separating them. CDR3 DNA: TGCGCCAGCAGCTTGGCCCGGAGTGGCAATCAGCCCCAGCATTTT. It encodes CASSLARSGNQPQHF.

This clone was found a few times. This chain links TRBV6-5 with TRBJ2-7; 8 bases are shared with TRBD1. The V gene's germline CDR1 is MNHEY and CDR2 SVGAGI. The CDR3 has 14 residues. Trimming removed 5 bases from V and 4 bases from J; junction bases left unmatched: 7. CDR3 loop: CASSPWTGSYEQYF. Written as DNA, the CDR3 is TGTGCCAGCAGTCCTTGGACAGGGTCGTACGAGCAGTACTTC.